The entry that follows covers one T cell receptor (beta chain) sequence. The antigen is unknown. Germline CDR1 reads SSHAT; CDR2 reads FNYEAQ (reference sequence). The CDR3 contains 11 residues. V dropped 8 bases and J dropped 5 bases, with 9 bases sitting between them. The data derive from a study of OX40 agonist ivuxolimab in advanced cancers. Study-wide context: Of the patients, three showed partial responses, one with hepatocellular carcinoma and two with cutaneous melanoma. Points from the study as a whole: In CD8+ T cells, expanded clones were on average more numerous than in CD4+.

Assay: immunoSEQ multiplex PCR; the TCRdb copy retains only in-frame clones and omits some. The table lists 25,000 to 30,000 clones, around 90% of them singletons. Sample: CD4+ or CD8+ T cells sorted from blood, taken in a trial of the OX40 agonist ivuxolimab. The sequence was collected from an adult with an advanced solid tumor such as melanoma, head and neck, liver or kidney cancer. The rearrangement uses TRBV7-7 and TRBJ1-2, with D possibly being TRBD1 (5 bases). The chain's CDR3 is CASPPGYGYTF. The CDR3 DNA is TGTGCCAGCCCACCAGGGTATGGCTACACCTTC. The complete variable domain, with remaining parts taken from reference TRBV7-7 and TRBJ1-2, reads GAGVSQSPRYKVTKRGQDVTLRCDPISSHATLYWYQQALGQGPEFLTYFNYEAQPDKSGLPSDRFSAERPEGSISTLTIQRTEQRDSAMYRCASPPGYGYTFGSGTRLTVV.